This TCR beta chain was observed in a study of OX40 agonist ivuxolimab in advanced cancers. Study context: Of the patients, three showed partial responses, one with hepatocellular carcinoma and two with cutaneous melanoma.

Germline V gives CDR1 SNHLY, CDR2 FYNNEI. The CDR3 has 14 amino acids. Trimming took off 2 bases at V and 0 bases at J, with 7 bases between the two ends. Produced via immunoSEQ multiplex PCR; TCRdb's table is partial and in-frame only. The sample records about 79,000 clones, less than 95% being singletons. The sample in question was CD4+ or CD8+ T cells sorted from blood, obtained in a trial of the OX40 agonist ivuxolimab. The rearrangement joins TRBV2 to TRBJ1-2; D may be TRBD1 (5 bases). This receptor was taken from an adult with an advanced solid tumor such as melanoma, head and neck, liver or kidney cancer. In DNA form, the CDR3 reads TGTGCCAGCAGTGAAATGGGGGCTAACTATGGCTACACCTTC. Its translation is CASSEMGANYGYTF.